The 32 T cell receptor beta chains below come from one sample, sequenced in a study of T cells in Graves' hyperthyroidism and ophthalmopathy. Amplification of TCR beta CDR3 regions was performed using RNA transcripts as template. The HTBI primer set drove a first-round RT-PCR of the TCR CDR3. TCRdb passed the multiplex PCR reads through MiXCR, listing each CDR3 protein once. In the table there are roughly 380,000 distinct CDR3 sequences, about 13% of which are singletons. The sequencing input was blood. Source of these receptors: a man aged 30 to 39 with Graves' hyperthyroidism that later progressed to Graves' ophthalmopathy.

This clonotype was observed many times. The chain employs TRBV6-4 and TRBJ1-2; D might be TRBD1 (6 bases). Germline assignment: CDR1 MRHNA and CDR2 SNTAGT. The CDR3 runs 14 residues. V lost 9 bases, J lost 5 bases, and 19 bases lay in between. CDR3 in DNA: TGTGCCAGATCGACAGGAGCAGACCAGTATGGCTACACCTTC. Amino acids: CARSTGADQYGYTF.

The chain has TRBV20-1 and TRBJ2-3; tentatively, D is TRBD1 (5 bases). Germline loops: CDR1 DFQATT, CDR2 SNEGSKA (reference sequence). This CDR3 region has 10 residues. Between the trimmed V and J ends, which lost 2 bases and 8 bases, there was a span of 5 bases. The CDR3 nucleotides are TGCAGTGCTAGACAGGGTACGCAGTATTTT. Protein: CSARQGTQYF.

Concerning this clonotype: It may be a read error: a sequence one base away is much more abundant. V is TRBV7-3 and J is TRBJ1-1, with a possible D match to TRBD1 (5 bases). V lost 2 bases and J lost 10, with 17 bases in between. Per germline, CDR1 SGHTA and CDR2 FQGTGA. CDR3 length: 14 residues. The CDR3 coding sequence is TGTGCCAGCAGCTTAGGCTTAGGGACGCGACCAGCTTTCTTT. It encodes CASSLGLGTRPAFF.

This clonotype was detected a few times. The chain is built from TRBV5-1 and TRBJ2-5, with 8 nucleotides matching TRBD1. Looked up from germline, CDR1 is SGHRS and CDR2 is YFSETQ. The J segment lost 2 bases and the V segment lost 4 bases, leaving 4 bases of the junction unmatched. CDR3 length: 14 residues. CDR3 region: CASSGGQAQETQYF. CDR3 in DNA: TGCGCCAGCAGCGGGGGACAGGCTCAAGAGACCCAGTACTTC.

This clonotype was found many times. This chain links TRBV7-6 with TRBJ1-3; D is possibly TRBD1 (5 bases). Germline V lookup: CDR1 SGHVS, CDR2 FNYEAQ. The CDR3 sequence is 13 residues long. The V and J ends lost 2 bases and 7 bases respectively, with 9 bases between them. The CDR3 loop is CASSLIEGNTIYF. CDR3 coding DNA: TGTGCCAGCAGCTTAATCGAGGGGAACACCATATATTTT.

J is TRBJ2-7 and V is TRBV2; 9 nucleotides match TRBD2. Trimming cost V 2 bases and J 2 bases; bases outside gene matches: 7. The germline V gene has CDR1 SNHLY and CDR2 FYNNEI. This CDR3 comprises 16 residues. CDR3 DNA: TGTGCCAGCAGTGAAATCGGTAGCGGGAGTCCCTACGAGCAGTACTTC. This translates into CASSEIGSGSPYEQYF. The full variable domain, its missing parts supplied by reference TRBV2 and TRBJ2-7, is EPEVTQTPSHQVTQMGQEVILRCVPISNHLYFYWYRQILGQKVEFLVSFYNNEISEKSEIFDDQFSVERPDGSNFTLKIRSTKLEDSAMYFCASSEIGSGSPYEQYFGPGTRLTVT.

This clonotype was observed at least ten times. This chain connects TRBV27 to TRBJ1-5; D uncertain. The CDR3 is 15 residues long. V lost 2 bases, J lost 3 bases, and 11 bases lay in between. Germline CDR1 MNHEY, CDR2 SMNVEV (reference sequence). The CDR3 sequence is CASSLTPSINQPQHF. The CDR3 DNA follows: TGTGCCAGCAGTTTAACTCCGTCTATCAATCAGCCCCAGCATTTT.

In its sample, this clonotype was seen a few times. V usage is TRBV12-5 and J usage is TRBJ2-2, with unresolved D. The V gene lost 1 base and the J gene lost 13 bases, with 10 bases spanning the gap. The CDR3 sequence is 12 residues long. CDR1 LGHNT and CDR2 FRNRAP come from the germline V gene. The CDR3 region is CASGLAGGSLFF. The DNA of the CDR3 is TGTGCTAGTGGTTTGGCGGGTGGTTCGCTGTTTTTT.

This clonotype was seen only a few times. In DNA, the CDR3 is TGTGCCAGCAGCTTCCCGACAGGGGAAAAGCATTTT. It codes for CASSFPTGEKHF. The V call is TRBV7-2, the J call TRBJ1-5; 8 nucleotides line up with TRBD1. This CDR3 is built from 12 residues. Trimming cost V 3 bases and J 14 bases; bases outside gene matches: 6. CDR1 is SGHTA, CDR2 FQGNSA, per germline.

This clonotype has only a few counts. This chain joins TRBV6-5 and TRBJ1-1; maybe TRBD1 (5 bases). Trimming pared 0 bases from V and 1 base from J, leaving 15 bases between. The germline V gene has CDR1 MNHEY and CDR2 SVGAGI. The CDR3 is 17 amino acids. CDR3 DNA sequence: TGTGCCAGCAGTTACTCGAAGGGGCGGCGGAGGAACACTGAAGCTTTCTTT. Its protein product is CASSYSKGRRRNTEAFF.

The V call is TRBV18, the J call TRBJ2-6; D tentatively reads TRBD1 or TRBD2 (5 bases each). The V gene's germline CDR1 is KGHSH and CDR2 LQKENI. V lost 6 bases and J 5 bases, leaving 11 bases between the germline ends. The CDR3 loop spans 14 amino acids. The CDR3 is CASSGRGRANVLTF. For the CDR3, the DNA is TGTGCCAGCTCGGGACGGGGAAGGGCCAACGTCCTGACTTTC.

The J gene is TRBJ2-3, the V gene TRBV27; the match to TRBD2 covers 16 bases. Trimming removed 0 bases from V and 5 bases from J; junction bases left unmatched: 11. This CDR3 has 20 amino acids. Germline V CDR1 and CDR2: MNHEY, SMNVEV (reference sequence). Here the CDR3 DNA reads TGTGCCAGCAGTTTATCGGGACTAGCGGGGGGGCGGGCTGAGGGAGATACGCAGTATTTT. It encodes CASSLSGLAGGRAEGDTQYF.

In its sample, this clonotype was seen many times. V is TRBV6-1 and J is TRBJ1-5, with 10 nucleotides matching TRBD1. Germline V CDR1 and CDR2: MNHNS, SASEGT. This CDR3 is 16 amino acids long. J gave up 3 bases and V 8 bases, and 10 bases lay outside the gene matches. CDR3 region: CASGGDRGGINQPQHF. In nucleotides, the CDR3 is TGTGCCAGCGGCGGGGACAGGGGTGGAATCAATCAGCCCCAGCATTTT.

The chain carries TRBV7-9 and TRBJ2-7; D unresolved. Germline V gene data show CDR1 as SEHNR and CDR2 as FQNEAQ (reference sequence). The V end lost 1 base, the J end lost 2 bases, and 12 bases lay between the germline ends. CDR3 length equals 15 residues. In DNA, the CDR3 is TGTGCCAGCAGCTTAGTCGCGTCGGAGACCTACGAGCAGTACTTC. It is translated as CASSLVASETYEQYF. The full variable domain, rest sourced from reference TRBV7-9 and TRBJ2-7, is DTGVSQNPRHKITKRGQNVTFRCDPISEHNRLYWYRQTLGQGPEFLTYFQNEAQLEKSRLLSDRFSAERPKGSFSTLEIQRTEQGDSAMYLCASSLVASETYEQYFGPGTRLTVT.

This clonotype was detected only a few times. This rearrangement joins TRBV10-2 to TRBJ2-2, with no clear D. The ends were cut back, 2 bases at V and 7 bases at J, with 2 bases in the middle. The germline V gene has CDR1 WSHSY and CDR2 SAAADI. This CDR3 has 11 amino acids. In DNA, the CDR3 is TGCGCCAGCAGTGAGGTCGGGGAGCTGTTTTTT. It specifies CASSEVGELFF.

In regard to this clonotype: A read error may explain this, as a much larger clone is one base away. The chain recombines TRBV4-1 with TRBJ2-7; TRBD2 aligns across 8 bases. Germline assignment: CDR1 MGHRA and CDR2 YSYEKL. The CDR3 runs to 17 residues. V was pared by 2 bases and J by 5 bases, with 14 bases of the junction left unmatched. The CDR3 loop is CASSQQPVASGGDEQYF. The CDR3 DNA is TGCGCCAGCAGCCAACAACCGGTGGCGAGCGGGGGAGACGAGCAGTACTTC.

At least ten counts were recorded for this clonotype. V usage is TRBV6-1 and J usage is TRBJ2-7, with 7 bases that match TRBD1. The CDR3 length is 14 residues. The germline CDR1 and CDR2 sequences are MNHNS and SASEGT. The V gene end was trimmed by 5 bases and the J gene end by 3 bases; junction bases not matched to a gene: 7. CDR3 bases: TGTGCCAGCAGTCCCGGGACAGTGAACTACGAGCAGTACTTC. It translates to CASSPGTVNYEQYF.

At least ten counts were recorded for this clonotype. This rearrangement joins TRBV30 to TRBJ2-1, with 7 bases fitting TRBD1. This CDR3 has 14 amino acids. Germline V lookup: CDR1 GTSNPN, CDR2 SVGIG (reference sequence). V was clipped by 4 bases and J by 6 bases; unmatched bases: 9. CDR3 region: CAWNTGQVVNEQFF. The CDR3 coding sequence is TGTGCCTGGAATACCGGACAGGTCGTCAATGAGCAGTTCTTC.

The genes are TRBV12-3 or TRBV12-4 and TRBJ2-7; maybe TRBD1 (6 bases). The CDR3 consists of 13 residues. V was pared by 3 bases and J by 5 bases, with 11 bases between. Here the CDR3 DNA reads TGTGCCAGCAGTTTCGCAGGGGCCGACGAGCAGTACTTC. Its protein product is CASSFAGADEQYF.

Many counts were recorded for this clonotype. V is TRBV6-1 and J is TRBJ1-6, with 9 bases lining up with TRBD1. V gave up 5 bases and J gave up 7 bases; unmatched junction bases: 6. CDR3 length: 15 residues. Per the germline V gene, CDR1 is MNHNS and CDR2 is SASEGT. For the CDR3, the DNA is TGTGCCAGCAGTAACGGACAGGGGCCCAATTCACCCCTCCACTTT. Translating it yields CASSNGQGPNSPLHF.

The chain links TRBV18 to TRBJ2-3; D is possibly TRBD2 (6 bases). V lost 3 bases to trimming and J lost 1 base, with 17 bases between them. This CDR3 has 17 amino acids. Germline V gene lookup returns CDR1 KGHSH and CDR2 LQKENI. CDR3 bases: TGTGCCAGCTCACCTACGGGACTCCGGTTGCGCACAGATACGCAGTATTTT. As protein: CASSPTGLRLRTDTQYF.

There are a few counts of this clonotype. The V and J genes are TRBV4-1 and TRBJ1-5; a possible D gene is TRBD1 (6 bases). V was cut by 2 bases and J by 6 bases, with 17 bases left in between. Germline V gives CDR1 MGHRA, CDR2 YSYEKL. The CDR3 runs to 16 residues. The CDR3 coding sequence is TGCGCCAGCAGCCAAACCCAGACGGAGGGGGGTCAGCCCCAGCATTTT. Amino acid sequence: CASSQTQTEGGQPQHF.

The chain recombines TRBV3-1 with TRBJ1-3; D may be TRBD1 (5 bases). With 7 bases removed from V and 0 bases from J, the gap between germline ends came to 10 bases. CDR1 and CDR2 from the germline V gene are LGHDT and YNNKEL (reference sequence). The CDR3 has 14 amino acids. The CDR3 region is CASTLDSSGNTIYF. The CDR3 bases are TGTGCCAGCACCCTAGACAGCTCTGGAAACACCATATATTTT.

The chain carries TRBV5-6 and TRBJ2-3; 8 positions agree with TRBD2. The CDR3 extends over 16 amino acids. CDR1 and CDR2 (germline): SGHDT, YYEEEE. The junction had 13 bases not matched to a gene; V was cut back by 5 bases and J by 5 bases. In nucleotides, the CDR3 is TGTGCCAGCAGTTTAGCTCTCGGGGGGGCCTTAGATACGCAGTATTTT. It codes for CASSLALGGALDTQYF.

The sample holds a few counts of this clonotype. J is TRBJ1-5 and V is TRBV24-1; D is unclear. V was trimmed by 4 bases and J by 0 bases, leaving 6 bases between them. Looked up from germline, CDR1 is KGHDR and CDR2 is SFDVKD. This CDR3 has 14 residues. Written as DNA, the CDR3 is TGTGCCACCAGTGAAAGCCGTAGCAATCAGCCCCAGCATTTT. This codes for CATSESRSNQPQHF.

The rearrangement links TRBV18 to TRBJ2-1, with TRBD2 as a possible D gene (7 bases). V was clipped by 4 bases and J by 1 base, with 20 bases between them. In germline, CDR1 is KGHSH, CDR2 LQKENI. The CDR3 has 18 residues. CDR3 in DNA: TGTGCCAGCTCACTGAATGGGGGGGCACAATATTCCTACAATGAGCAGTTCTTC. Residues: CASSLNGGAQYSYNEQFF.

This clonotype was counted once. This sequence may be a read error, since a much larger clone differs from it by one base. The V gene is TRBV12-3 or TRBV12-4, the J gene TRBJ2-1, with TRBD2 as a possible D gene (5 bases). This CDR3 has 13 residues. The CDR3 loop reads CAGSYEGFDEQFF. CDR3 sequence (DNA): TGTGCCGGCAGTTATGAGGGTTTCGATGAGCAGTTCTTC.

This clonotype was counted at least ten times. The rearrangement uses TRBV11-2 and TRBJ2-2; perhaps TRBD1 as D (5 bases). Germline V CDR1 and CDR2: SGHAT, FQNNGV. The CDR3 runs 17 residues. The germline V and J ends were trimmed by 0 bases and 0 bases, with 11 bases remaining between them. DNA for the CDR3: TGTGCCAGCAGCTTAGAGGGGCAGTCCACGAACACCGGGGAGCTGTTTTTT. Translating gives CASSLEGQSTNTGELFF.

There are many counts of this clonotype. The V and J genes are TRBV30 and TRBJ2-7; no firm D call. The germline V and J ends were trimmed by 5 bases and 7 bases, with 21 bases remaining between them. Germline assignment: CDR1 GTSNPN and CDR2 SVGIG (reference sequence). The CDR3 length is 14 residues. CDR3 sequence (DNA): TGTGCCTGGGCTGTCGGACCGCGTTTGTTGGAGCAGTACTTC. It is translated as CAWAVGPRLLEQYF.

V gene TRBV18 combines with J gene TRBJ1-2, with a tentative D call TRBD1 (6 bases). Trimming shortened V by 1 base and J by 7 bases, and 10 bases separated the two germline ends. Germline-derived CDR1 and CDR2 are KGHSH and LQKENI. The CDR3 has 13 amino acids. Here the CDR3 DNA reads TGTGCCAGCTCACCACGGTCAGGGGTTGGCTACACCTTC. Its protein product is CASSPRSGVGYTF.

There are many counts of this clonotype. The chain is built from TRBV10-1 and TRBJ2-5; D unclear. The CDR3 has 13 amino acids. V was shortened by 4 bases and J by 1 base, with 7 bases between the two germline ends. The germline V gene encodes CDR1 WNHNN and CDR2 SYGVQD (reference sequence). CDR3 nucleotides: TGCGCCAGCAGTGGGGCTTTCCAAGAGACCCAGTACTTC. Translated: CASSGAFQETQYF.

This clonotype showed up many times. The V and J genes are TRBV15 and TRBJ2-3; 8 bases line up with TRBD2. The CDR3 covers 16 residues. Trimming at V came to 6 bases and at J to 4 bases, leaving 12 bases not matched to a gene. Germline loops: CDR1 LNHNV, CDR2 YYDKDF (reference sequence). This chain's CDR3 is CATRAGGGPLADTQYF. CDR3 DNA: TGTGCCACCAGAGCTGGCGGGGGGCCTCTCGCAGATACGCAGTATTTT.